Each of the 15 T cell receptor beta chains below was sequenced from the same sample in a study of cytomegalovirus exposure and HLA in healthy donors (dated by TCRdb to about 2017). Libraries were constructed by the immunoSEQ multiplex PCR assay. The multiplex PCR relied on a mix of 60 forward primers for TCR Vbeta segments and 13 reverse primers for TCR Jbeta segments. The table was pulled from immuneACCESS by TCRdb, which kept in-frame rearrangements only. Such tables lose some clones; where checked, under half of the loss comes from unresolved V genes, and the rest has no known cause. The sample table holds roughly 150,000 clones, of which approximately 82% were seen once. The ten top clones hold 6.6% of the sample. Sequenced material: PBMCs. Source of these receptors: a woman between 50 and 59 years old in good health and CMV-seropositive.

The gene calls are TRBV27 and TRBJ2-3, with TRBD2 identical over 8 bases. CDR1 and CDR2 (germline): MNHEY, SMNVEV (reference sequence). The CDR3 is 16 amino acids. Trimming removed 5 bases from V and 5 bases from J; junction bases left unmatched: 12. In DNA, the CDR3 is TGTGCCAGCAGTCCCGGGACTAGTGGGGGGCAAGATACGCAGTATTTT. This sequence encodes CASSPGTSGGQDTQYF.

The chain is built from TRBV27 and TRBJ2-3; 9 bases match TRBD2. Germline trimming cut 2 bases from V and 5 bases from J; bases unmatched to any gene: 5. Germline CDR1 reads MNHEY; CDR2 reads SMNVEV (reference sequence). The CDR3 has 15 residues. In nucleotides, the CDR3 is TGTGCCAGCAGTTTAGCGGGGGGGCGAAGAGATACGCAGTATTTT. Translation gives CASSLAGGRRDTQYF.

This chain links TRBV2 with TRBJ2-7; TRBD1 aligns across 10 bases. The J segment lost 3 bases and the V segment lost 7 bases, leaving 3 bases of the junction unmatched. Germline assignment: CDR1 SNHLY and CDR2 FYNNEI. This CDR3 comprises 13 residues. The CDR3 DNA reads TGTGCCAGCATGGGGACAGGGGTCTACGAGCAGTACTTC. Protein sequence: CASMGTGVYEQYF.

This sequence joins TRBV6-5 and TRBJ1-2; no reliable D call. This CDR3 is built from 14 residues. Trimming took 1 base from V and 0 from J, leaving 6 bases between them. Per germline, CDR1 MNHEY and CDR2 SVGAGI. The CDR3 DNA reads TGTGCCAGCAGTTACTTAGAATCTAACTATGGCTACACCTTC. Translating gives CASSYLESNYGYTF.

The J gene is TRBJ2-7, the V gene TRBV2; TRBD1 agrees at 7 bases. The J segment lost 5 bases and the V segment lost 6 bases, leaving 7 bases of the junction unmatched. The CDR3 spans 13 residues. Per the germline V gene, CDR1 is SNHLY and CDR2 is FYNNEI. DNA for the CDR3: TGTGCCAGCAGGACAGGGACAACTAACGAGCAGTACTTC. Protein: CASRTGTTNEQYF.

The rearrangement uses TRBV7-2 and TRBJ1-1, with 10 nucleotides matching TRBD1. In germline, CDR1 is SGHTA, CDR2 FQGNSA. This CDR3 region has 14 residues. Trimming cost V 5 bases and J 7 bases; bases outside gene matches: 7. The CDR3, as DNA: TGTGCCAGCAGCCTCCCGGGACAGGGGCATGAAGCTTTCTTT. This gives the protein CASSLPGQGHEAFF.

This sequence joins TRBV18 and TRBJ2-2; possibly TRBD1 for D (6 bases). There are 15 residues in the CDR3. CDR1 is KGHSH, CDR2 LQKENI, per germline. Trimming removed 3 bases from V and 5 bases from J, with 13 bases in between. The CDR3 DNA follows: TGTGCCAGCTCACCTCCCACAGGGCGGACCGGGGAGCTGTTTTTT. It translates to CASSPPTGRTGELFF.

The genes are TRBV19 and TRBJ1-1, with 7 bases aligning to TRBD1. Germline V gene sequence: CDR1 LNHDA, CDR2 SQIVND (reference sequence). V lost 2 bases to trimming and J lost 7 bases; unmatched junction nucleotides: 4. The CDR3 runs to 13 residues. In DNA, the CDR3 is TGTGCCAGTAGTATAACCCGGACAGGTGAAGCTTTCTTT. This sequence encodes CASSITRTGEAFF.

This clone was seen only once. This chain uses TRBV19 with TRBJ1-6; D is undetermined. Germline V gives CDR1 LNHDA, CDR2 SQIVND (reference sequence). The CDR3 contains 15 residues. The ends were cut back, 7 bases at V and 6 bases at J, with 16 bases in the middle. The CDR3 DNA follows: TGTGCCAGTACCACGCCGCCGAATAGTAATTCACCCCTCCACTTT. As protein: CASTTPPNSNSPLHF. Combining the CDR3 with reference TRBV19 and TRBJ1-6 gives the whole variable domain DGGITQSPKYLFRKEGQNVTLSCEQNLNHDAMYWYRQDPGQGLRLIYYSQIVNDFQKGDIAEGYSVSREKKESFPLTVTSAQKNPTAFYLCASTTPPNSNSPLHFGNGTRLTVT.

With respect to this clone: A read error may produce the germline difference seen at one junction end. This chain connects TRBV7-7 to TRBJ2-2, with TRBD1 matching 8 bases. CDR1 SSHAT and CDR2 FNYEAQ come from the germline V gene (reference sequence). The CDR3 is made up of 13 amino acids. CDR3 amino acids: CASSVQGAGELFF. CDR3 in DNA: TGTGCTAGCAGCGTACAGGGGGCCGGGGAGCTGTTTTTT.

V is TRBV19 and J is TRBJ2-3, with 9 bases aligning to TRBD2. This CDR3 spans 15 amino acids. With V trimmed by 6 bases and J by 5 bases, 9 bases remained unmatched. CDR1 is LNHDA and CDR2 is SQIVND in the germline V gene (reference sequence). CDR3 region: CASRKAGGTIDTQYF. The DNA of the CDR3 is TGTGCCAGTAGGAAAGCGGGGGGCACAATAGATACGCAGTATTTT.

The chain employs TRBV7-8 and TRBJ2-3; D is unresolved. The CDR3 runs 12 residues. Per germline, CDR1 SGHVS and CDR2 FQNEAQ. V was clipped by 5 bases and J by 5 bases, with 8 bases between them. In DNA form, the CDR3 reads TGTGCCAGCAGCCCTGTTCGAGATACGCAGTATTTT. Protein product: CASSPVRDTQYF. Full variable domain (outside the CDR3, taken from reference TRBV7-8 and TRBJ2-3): GAGVSQSPRYKVAKRGQDVALRCDPISGHVSLFWYQQALGQGPEFLTYFQNEAQLDKSGLPSDRFFAERPEGSVSTLKIQRTQQEDSAVYLCASSPVRDTQYFGPGTRLTVL.

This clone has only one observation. Here the CDR3 DNA reads TGCGCCAGCCAGCAATACGGGGGGTACACAGATACGCAGTATTTT. It translates to CASQQYGGYTDTQYF. The rearrangement uses TRBV5-1 and TRBJ2-3; 7 bases agree with TRBD2. This CDR3 has 15 residues. The junction had 10 bases not matched to a gene; V was cut back by 7 bases and J by 2 bases. CDR1 and CDR2 from the germline V gene are SGHRS and YFSETQ. The variable domain in full, with the rest retrieved from reference TRBV5-1 and TRBJ2-3, is KAGVTQTPRYLIKTRGQQVTLSCSPISGHRSVSWYQQTPGQGLQFLFEYFSETQRNKGNFPGRFSGRQFSNSRSEMNVSTLELGDSALYLCASQQYGGYTDTQYFGPGTRLTVL.

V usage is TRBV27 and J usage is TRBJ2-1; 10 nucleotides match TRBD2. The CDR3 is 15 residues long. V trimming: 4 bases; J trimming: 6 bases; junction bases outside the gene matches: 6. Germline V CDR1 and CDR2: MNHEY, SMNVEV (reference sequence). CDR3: CASSSGLAMGNEQFF. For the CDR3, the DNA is TGTGCCAGCAGTTCGGGACTAGCGATGGGCAATGAGCAGTTCTTC.

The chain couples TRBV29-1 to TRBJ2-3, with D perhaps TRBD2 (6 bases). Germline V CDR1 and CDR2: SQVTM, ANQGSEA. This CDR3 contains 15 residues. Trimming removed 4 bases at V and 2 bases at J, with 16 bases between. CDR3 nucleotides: TGCAGCGTTGGACTAGTGACTGGTCTCACAGATACGCAGTATTTT. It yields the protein CSVGLVTGLTDTQYF.